Below, one T cell receptor (beta chain) is given with its context. Antigen specificity is unknown. The data belong to a study of cytotoxic CD8 clonotypes in ibrutinib-treated CLL. Overall study: Patients attained roughly 25 partial and 2 complete responses; at median approximately 64 months, roughly 15 remained remitted while about twelve progressed. Notes on the study in general: Stable or contracted on treatment, public clonotypes were also uncommon.

Around 2.1 micrograms of genomic DNA from cryopreserved PBMCs went into TCR beta libraries. Only in-frame clones appear in the TCRdb table, and some are missing; sequencing was by immunoSEQ multiplex PCR. The sample yields approximately 53,000 clones, over 65% seen once. Germline assignment: CDR1 SGHVS and CDR2 FNYEAQ. CDR3 length: 15 amino acids. Trimming pared 5 bases from V and 3 bases from J, leaving 16 bases between. The sequence derives from a human donor with chronic lymphocytic leukemia. This specimen was PBMCs, taken after 24 months of ibrutinib treatment. The chain couples TRBV7-6 to TRBJ2-5, with no clear D. The CDR3 is CASSVLDNPKETQYF. The DNA of the CDR3 is TGTGCCAGCAGCGTTCTGGATAATCCGAAAGAGACCCAGTACTTC.